These 23 T cell receptor beta chains originate from one sample sequenced in a study of radiotherapy plus CTLA-4 blockade in lung cancer. Libraries were prepared by immunoSEQ multiplex PCR; TCRdb keeps only in-frame clonotypes and omits some of them. The sample records about 94,000 clones, around 83% being singletons. The sequences come from peripheral blood, collected from a patient treated with radiotherapy plus ipilimumab. The receptors originated from a human donor with non-small cell lung cancer that progressed on radiotherapy plus ipilimumab.

The J gene is TRBJ2-2, the V gene TRBV28; weak D call: TRBD1 (5 bases). The CDR3 has 15 residues. V was shortened by 8 bases and J by 4 bases, with 17 bases between the two germline ends. In germline, CDR1 is MDHEN, CDR2 SYDVKM. Here the CDR3 DNA reads TGTGCCAGCGGAATACAACAGGATAGCACCGGGGAGCTGTTTTTT. It encodes CASGIQQDSTGELFF.

The V and J genes are TRBV19 and TRBJ1-1; 7 nucleotides agree with TRBD1. J gave up 1 base and V 4 bases, and 3 bases lay outside the gene matches. Germline lookup yields CDR1 LNHDA and CDR2 SQIVND (reference sequence). CDR3 size: 14 residues. The CDR3 loop reads CASSKTGRNTEAFF. DNA for the CDR3: TGTGCCAGTAGTAAGACAGGGAGGAACACTGAAGCTTTCTTT.

The V call is TRBV2, the J call TRBJ2-7, with D tentatively TRBD2 (6 bases). The CDR3 extends over 12 amino acids. V dropped 8 bases and J dropped 6 bases, with 14 bases sitting between them. Germline V CDR1 and CDR2: SNHLY, FYNNEI. The CDR3: CASRIGRFEQYF. CDR3 coding DNA: TGTGCCAGCCGAATAGGGAGGTTCGAGCAGTACTTC.

This clone was found a few times. This chain joins TRBV28 and TRBJ1-2, with TRBD1 matching 9 bases. Germline V gene data show CDR1 as MDHEN and CDR2 as SYDVKM. The CDR3 consists of 16 residues. V lost 3 bases to trimming and J lost 1 base; unmatched junction nucleotides: 6. Here the CDR3 DNA reads TGTGCCAGCAGTTTGCTTGGGACAGGGTTTAACTATGGCTACACCTTC. This codes for CASSLLGTGFNYGYTF.

This chain links TRBV27 with TRBJ2-7, with D unclear. Germline CDR1 MNHEY, CDR2 SMNVEV (reference sequence). CDR3 length equals 13 residues. With 8 bases removed from V and 5 bases from J, the gap between germline ends came to 16 bases. The CDR3 loop is CASRWQNSNEQYF. Here the CDR3 DNA reads TGTGCCAGCCGGTGGCAGAATAGCAACGAGCAGTACTTC.

The chain uses TRBV5-1 and TRBJ1-1; the D gene is possibly TRBD1 (5 bases). V dropped 3 bases and J dropped 1 base, with 13 bases sitting between them. This CDR3 comprises 15 residues. In germline, CDR1 is SGHRS, CDR2 YFSETQ. The CDR3 coding sequence is TGCGCCAGCAGCTCCGGGGCAGTAGGGAACACTGAAGCTTTCTTT. Encoded protein: CASSSGAVGNTEAFF.

This chain uses TRBV28 with TRBJ2-7; D not certain. In germline, CDR1 is MDHEN, CDR2 SYDVKM. This CDR3 is built from 11 residues. V lost 2 bases, J lost 4 bases, and 3 bases lay in between. CDR3: CASSLTYEQYF. DNA for the CDR3: TGTGCCAGCAGTTTAACGTACGAGCAGTACTTC.

This rearrangement joins TRBV9 to TRBJ2-1; 9 bases fit TRBD2. Germline V lookup: CDR1 SGDLS, CDR2 YYNGEE. Germline trimming cut 1 base from V and 8 bases from J; bases unmatched to any gene: 7. The CDR3 is made up of 15 amino acids. CDR3 protein: CASSVRLAGNDEQFF. The CDR3, as DNA: TGTGCCAGCAGCGTACGTCTAGCGGGAAACGATGAGCAGTTCTTC.

This rearrangement joins TRBV7-6 to TRBJ2-1; D is unclear. The V end lost 4 bases, the J end lost 3 bases, and 4 bases lay between the germline ends. The CDR3 contains 12 residues. Germline loops: CDR1 SGHVS, CDR2 FNYEAQ. The chain's CDR3 is CASSSYYNEQFF. The DNA for the CDR3 is TGTGCCAGCAGCTCCTACTACAATGAGCAGTTCTTC.

The V call is TRBV11-2, the J call TRBJ1-1; D remains ambiguous. This CDR3 has 15 residues. Deletions cut 2 bases from V and 1 base from J, with 11 bases between. Germline V gene sequence: CDR1 SGHAT, CDR2 FQNNGV. CDR3 DNA sequence: TGTGCCAGCAGCTTAACCCCGGGAGGGAACACTGAAGCTTTCTTT. Amino acids: CASSLTPGGNTEAFF.

The chain links TRBV28 to TRBJ2-7; 9 nucleotides match TRBD2. The CDR3 loop spans 15 amino acids. V shed 6 bases, J shed 0 bases, and the junction held 6 bases outside the gene matches. Germline-derived CDR1 and CDR2 are MDHEN and SYDVKM. The CDR3 DNA sequence: TGTGCCAGCAGGGACCTAGCGGGGATCTCCTACGAGCAGTACTTC. Translated, it gives CASRDLAGISYEQYF.

The chain uses TRBV29-1 and TRBJ2-1; TRBD2 aligns across 7 bases. The CDR3 extends over 15 amino acids. Germline V gene data show CDR1 as SQVTM and CDR2 as ANQGSEA. CDR3 residues: CRAILADPSYNEQFF. The CDR3 region has the DNA TGCAGGGCCATTCTAGCGGACCCCTCCTACAATGAGCAGTTCTTC.

The V gene is TRBV27, the J gene TRBJ2-1; possibly TRBD1 for D (6 bases). V was pared by 2 bases and J by 0 bases, with 8 bases between. The CDR3 loop spans 15 amino acids. Germline V gives CDR1 MNHEY, CDR2 SMNVEV (reference sequence). The CDR3 region has the DNA TGTGCCAGCAGTTTAGGGACATTCTCCTACAATGAGCAGTTCTTC. Protein sequence: CASSLGTFSYNEQFF.

V and J are TRBV5-6 and TRBJ1-2; D remains unclear. The V and J ends lost 4 bases and 4 bases respectively, with 20 bases between them. The CDR3 totals 16 residues. Germline values: CDR1 SGHDT, CDR2 YYEEEE. The CDR3 spells CASSGGTETVSYGYTF. The CDR3, as DNA: TGTGCCAGCAGCGGAGGTACAGAGACGGTATCCTATGGCTACACCTTC.

V gene TRBV4-1 combines with J gene TRBJ1-2; maybe TRBD1 (6 bases). This CDR3 is 15 amino acids long. Germline V CDR1 and CDR2: MGHRA, YSYEKL. V gave up 0 bases and J gave up 4 bases, with 12 bases separating them. The chain's CDR3 is CASSQDRGAIYGYTF. As DNA, the CDR3 is TGCGCCAGCAGCCAAGATCGGGGGGCGATCTATGGCTACACCTTC.

V gene TRBV2 combines with J gene TRBJ2-1, with D perhaps TRBD2 (6 bases). The CDR3 loop spans 11 amino acids. CDR1 is SNHLY, CDR2 FYNNEI, per germline. The V end was cut by 4 bases, the J end by 8 bases, with 6 bases between. The CDR3 nucleotides are TGTGCCAGCAGTGCGGGAGATGAGCAGTTCTTC. It encodes CASSAGDEQFF.

The chain carries TRBV10-2 and TRBJ1-1; D is unresolved. Germline values: CDR1 WSHSY, CDR2 SAAADI. This CDR3 comprises 14 residues. Deletions cut 2 bases from V and 1 base from J, with 8 bases between. CDR3 nucleotides: TGCGCCAGCAGTGAGAGGAGGCAGAACACTGAAGCTTTCTTT. Translation: CASSERRQNTEAFF.

The genes are TRBV6-5 and TRBJ1-2; D not certain. Germline V gene lookup returns CDR1 MNHEY and CDR2 SVGAGI. With 6 bases removed from V and 10 bases from J, the gap between germline ends came to 12 bases. The CDR3 is 11 residues long. CDR3 DNA: TGTGCCAGCAGCTTCGGAGAGGACTACACCTTC. Translating gives CASSFGEDYTF.

This chain joins TRBV7-3 and TRBJ2-7; 7 positions match TRBD2. Looked up from germline, CDR1 is SGHTA and CDR2 is FQGTGA. The CDR3 extends over 18 amino acids. J was trimmed by 9 bases and V by 5 bases; bases with no gene match: 25. The CDR3 protein is CASSTKRHPLADEGVQYF. The CDR3 nucleotides are TGTGCCAGCAGCACAAAACGTCACCCCCTAGCGGACGAGGGTGTGCAGTACTTC.

J is TRBJ2-5 and V is TRBV2; 7 nucleotides agree with TRBD1. Losses at the gene ends were 7 bases for V and 4 bases for J; bases not matched to a gene: 3. This CDR3 comprises 12 residues. Germline loops: CDR1 SNHLY, CDR2 FYNNEI. CDR3 residues: CASKTGAETQYF. In DNA form, the CDR3 reads TGTGCCAGCAAAACAGGGGCAGAGACCCAGTACTTC.

The chain links TRBV5-6 to TRBJ1-3; D is unresolved. This CDR3 spans 16 amino acids. Trimming shortened V by 0 bases and J by 2 bases, and 12 bases separated the two germline ends. Germline CDR1 reads SGHDT; CDR2 reads YYEEEE. CDR3 coding DNA: TGTGCCAGCAGCTTGGCGGCAGGACCGCCTGGAAACACCATATATTTT. This translates into CASSLAAGPPGNTIYF.

The CDR3 region is CASSLRSSEIHEQYF. The CDR3 bases are TGTGCCAGCAGCCTGCGGTCTAGCGAAATCCACGAGCAGTACTTC. The gene calls are TRBV5-5 and TRBJ2-7; D is possibly TRBD2 (6 bases). Germline values: CDR1 SGHKS, CDR2 YYEKEE (reference sequence). The CDR3 extends over 15 amino acids. V lost 4 bases, J lost 5 bases, and 19 bases lay in between.

V is TRBV20-1 and J is TRBJ2-1; a weak D match, TRBD2 (5 bases). The CDR3 extends over 11 amino acids. The germline CDR1 and CDR2 sequences are DFQATT and SNEGSKA (reference sequence). Between the trimmed V and J ends, which lost 2 bases and 8 bases, there was a span of 7 bases. The CDR3 sequence: CSARSGYEQFF. In DNA form, the CDR3 reads TGCAGTGCTAGATCGGGATATGAGCAGTTCTTC.